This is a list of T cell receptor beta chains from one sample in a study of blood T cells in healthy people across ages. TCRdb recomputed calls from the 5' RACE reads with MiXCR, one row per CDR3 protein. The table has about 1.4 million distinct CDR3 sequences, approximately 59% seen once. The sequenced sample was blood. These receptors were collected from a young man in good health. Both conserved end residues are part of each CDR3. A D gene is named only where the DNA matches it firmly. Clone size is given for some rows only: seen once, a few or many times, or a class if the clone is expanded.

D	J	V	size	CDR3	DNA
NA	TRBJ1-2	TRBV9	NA	CASSKDEGYGYTF	TGTGCCAGCAGCAAAGATGAAGGGTATGGCTACACCTTC
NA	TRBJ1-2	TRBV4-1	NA	CASSPTPAPDGTRDYVYTF	TGCGCCAGCAGCCCTACCCCGGCCCCCGACGGCACTAGGGATTATGTCTACACCTTC
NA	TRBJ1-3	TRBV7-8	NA	CASSPASGVSGNTIYF	TGTGCCAGCAGCCCGGCTTCGGGGGTCTCTGGAAACACCATATATTTT
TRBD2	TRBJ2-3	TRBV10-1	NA	CASSGRTLTTDTQYF	TGCGCCAGTAGCGGGAGAACATTAACCACAGATACGCAGTATTTT
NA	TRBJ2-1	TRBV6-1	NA	CASSEVARSSFF	TGTGCCAGCAGTGAAGTCGCAAGGAGCTCGTTCTTC
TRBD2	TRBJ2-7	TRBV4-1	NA	CASSQATLAGGSYEQYF	TGCGCCAGCAGCCAAGCAACCCTAGCGGGGGGCTCCTACGAGCAGTACTTC
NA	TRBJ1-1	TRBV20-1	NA	CSARVGAGGTEAFF	TGCAGTGCTAGAGTGGGGGCCGGGGGGACTGAAGCTTTCTTT
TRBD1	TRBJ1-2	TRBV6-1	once	CASRETGGNYGYTF	TGTGCCAGCAGGGAGACAGGGGGAAACTATGGCTACACCTTC
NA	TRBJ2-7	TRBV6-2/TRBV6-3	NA	CASSYPSLEVEQYF	TGTGCCAGCAGTTACCCAAGTCTAGAGGTCGAGCAGTACTTC
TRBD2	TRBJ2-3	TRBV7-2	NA	CASSSQSGLAGGSDTQYF	TGTGCCAGCAGCTCACAATCGGGACTAGCGGGGGGTTCAGATACGCAGTATTTT
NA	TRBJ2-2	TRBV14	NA	CASSRRSEWAGNTGELFF	TGTGCCAGCAGCCGGAGGTCAGAATGGGCGGGGAACACCGGGGAGCTGTTTTTT
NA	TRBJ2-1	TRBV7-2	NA	CASSLVLGNDEQFF	TGTGCCAGCAGCTTGGTCCTTGGGAATGATGAGCAGTTCTTC
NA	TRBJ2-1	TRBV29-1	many	CSVGRVNEQFF	TGCAGCGTTGGGCGGGTGAATGAGCAGTTCTTC
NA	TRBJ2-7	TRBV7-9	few	CASSRGGVNFYEQYF	TGTGCCAGCTCCAGGGGGGGAGTTAACTTCTACGAGCAGTACTTC
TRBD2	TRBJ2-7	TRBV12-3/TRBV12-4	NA	CASSFFTGGPTYEQYF	TGTGCCAGCAGTTTTTTTACGGGGGGGCCTACGTACGAGCAGTACTTC
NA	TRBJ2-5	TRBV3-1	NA	CASSSDRTRGETQYF	TGTGCCAGCAGCTCCGACAGGACGCGCGGAGAGACCCAGTACTTC
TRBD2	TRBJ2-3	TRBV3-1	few	CASSQGAGADTQYF	TGTGCCAGCAGCCAGGGAGCGGGGGCAGATACGCAGTATTTT
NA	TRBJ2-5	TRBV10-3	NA	CAISELGQGTETQYF	TGTGCCATCAGTGAATTGGGGCAGGGTACGGAGACCCAGTACTTC
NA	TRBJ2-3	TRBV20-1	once	CSARAGTQYF	TGCAGTGCTAGGGCGGGGACGCAGTATTTT
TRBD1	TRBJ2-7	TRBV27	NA	CASSYGTGGFNEQYF	TGTGCCAGCAGTTACGGGACAGGGGGCTTCAACGAGCAGTACTTC
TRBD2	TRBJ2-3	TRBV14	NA	CASSRNKRDPTDTQYF	TGTGCCAGCAGCCGCAACAAGCGGGATCCCACAGATACGCAGTATTTT
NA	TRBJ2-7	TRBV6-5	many	CASSYSLDSSYEQYF	TGTGCCAGCAGTTACTCCTTGGACAGCTCCTACGAGCAGTACTTC
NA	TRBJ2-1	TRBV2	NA	CAIGGASLYNEQFF	TGTGCCATAGGGGGGGCTAGTTTGTACAATGAGCAGTTCTTC
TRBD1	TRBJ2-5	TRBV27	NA	CASSPTGYIGTQYF	TGTGCCAGCAGCCCGACAGGGTACATCGGGACCCAGTACTTC
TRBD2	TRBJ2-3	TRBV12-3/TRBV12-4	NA	CASSLARRTRPGDTQYF	TGTGCCAGCAGTTTAGCGAGGCGGACTAGGCCGGGAGATACGCAGTATTTT
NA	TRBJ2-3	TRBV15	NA	CATSRSPGSPGDTQYF	TGTGCCACCAGCAGATCCCCGGGTTCCCCCGGAGATACGCAGTATTTT
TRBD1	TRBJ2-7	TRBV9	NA	CASSPRQGIEQYF	TGTGCCAGCAGTCCCCGACAGGGGATCGAGCAGTACTTC
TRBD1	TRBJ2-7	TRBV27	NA	CASSLGTEFRYEQYF	TGTGCCAGCAGTTTAGGGACAGAGTTCCGATACGAGCAGTACTTC
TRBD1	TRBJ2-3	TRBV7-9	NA	CASSLWAGGPTDTQYF	TGTGCCAGCAGCTTGTGGGCAGGGGGCCCCACAGATACGCAGTATTTT
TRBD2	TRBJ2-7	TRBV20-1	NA	CSAKTSGITYEQYF	TGCAGTGCCAAGACTAGCGGGATAACCTACGAGCAGTACTTC
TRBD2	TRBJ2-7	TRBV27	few	CASSLTGGGTYEQYF	TGTGCCAGCAGTTTAACCGGGGGGGGAACCTACGAGCAGTACTTC
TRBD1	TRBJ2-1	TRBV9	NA	CASSVHTTGAEQFF	TGTGCCAGCAGCGTACACACGACAGGGGCCGAGCAGTTCTTC
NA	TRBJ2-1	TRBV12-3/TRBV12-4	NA	CASRLIGLRDNEQFF	TGTGCCAGCAGGTTAATCGGGCTCCGTGACAATGAGCAGTTCTTC
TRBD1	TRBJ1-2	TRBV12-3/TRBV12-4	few	CASSSLTGGASYTF	TGTGCCAGCAGTTCCCTAACAGGGGGCGCGAGCTACACCTTC